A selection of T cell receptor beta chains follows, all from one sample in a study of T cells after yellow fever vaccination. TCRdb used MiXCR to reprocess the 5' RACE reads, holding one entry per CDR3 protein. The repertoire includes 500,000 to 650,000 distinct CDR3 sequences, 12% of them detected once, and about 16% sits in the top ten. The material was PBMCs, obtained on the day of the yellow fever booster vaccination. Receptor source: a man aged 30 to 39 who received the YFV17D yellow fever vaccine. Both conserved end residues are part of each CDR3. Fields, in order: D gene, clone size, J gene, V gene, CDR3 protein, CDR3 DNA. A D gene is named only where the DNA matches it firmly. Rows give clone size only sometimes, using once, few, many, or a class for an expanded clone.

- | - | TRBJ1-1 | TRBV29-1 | CSVEGRTRYTEAFF | TGCAGCGTTGAAGGGAGGACCCGATACACTGAAGCTTTCTTT
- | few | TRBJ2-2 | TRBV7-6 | CASSLNILEYTGELFF | TGTGCCAGCAGCTTAAATATACTCGAATACACCGGGGAGCTGTTTTTT
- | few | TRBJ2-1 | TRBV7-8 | CASSSYTGFRSSYNEQFF | TGTGCCAGCAGCTCCTATACGGGCTTCAGGAGCTCCTACAATGAGCAGTTCTTC
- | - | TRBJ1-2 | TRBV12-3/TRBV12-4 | CASSFEDGDYGYTF | TGTGCCAGCAGTTTCGAGGACGGAGACTATGGCTACACCTTC
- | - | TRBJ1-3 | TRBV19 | CASSIISGNTIYF | TGTGCCAGTAGTATCATCTCTGGAAACACCATATATTTT
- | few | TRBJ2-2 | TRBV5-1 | CASSLTSKSTGELFF | TGCGCCAGCAGCTTGACTAGCAAGTCCACCGGGGAGCTGTTTTTT
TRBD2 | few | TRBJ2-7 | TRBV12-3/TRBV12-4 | CASSLSLAGAPYEQYF | TGTGCCAGCAGTCTATCACTAGCGGGAGCTCCCTACGAGCAGTACTTC
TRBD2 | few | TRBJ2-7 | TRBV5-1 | CASSLAGLAIEQYF | TGCGCCAGCAGCTTGGCTGGACTAGCAATCGAGCAGTACTTC
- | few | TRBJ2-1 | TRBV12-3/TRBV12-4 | CASTSDVNEQFF | TGTGCCAGCACCTCAGATGTGAATGAGCAGTTCTTC
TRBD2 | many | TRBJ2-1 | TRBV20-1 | CSACELAGYNEQFF | TGCAGTGCTTGCGAGCTAGCGGGCTACAATGAGCAGTTCTTC